One and the same sample provided the 8 T cell receptor beta chains below, sequenced in a study of T cells in Graves' hyperthyroidism and ophthalmopathy. Amplification targeted TCR beta CDR3 regions from RNA transcripts. During a first-round RT-PCR of the TCR CDR3, the HTBI primer set was used. TCRdb called the multiplex PCR reads again in MiXCR, with one record for every CDR3 protein. In the table there are some 500,000 distinct CDR3 sequences, around 22% of which are singletons. Sample: blood. The receptors were gathered from a woman in her 30s with Graves' ophthalmopathy.

This rearrangement joins TRBV29-1 to TRBJ2-7, with D unresolved. V was cut by 4 bases and J by 4 bases, with 8 bases left in between. Germline loops: CDR1 SQVTM, CDR2 ANQGSEA. The CDR3 has 11 residues. CDR3 sequence (DNA): TGCAGCGTTGTGGACCTATACGAGCAGTACTTC. Its translation is CSVVDLYEQYF.

This clonotype was observed many times. The rearrangement joins TRBV19 to TRBJ1-2, with TRBD1 as a possible D gene (5 bases). Trimming left V 5 bases short and J 6 bases short, with 16 bases between. CDR1 and CDR2 (germline): LNHDA, SQIVND (reference sequence). The CDR3 is made up of 14 amino acids. The CDR3 DNA is TGTGCCAGTAGTCCGCCGGGACTTACAAATGGCTACACCTTC. This translates into CASSPPGLTNGYTF.

This clonotype was counted ten times or more. The chain employs TRBV15 and TRBJ1-6; maybe TRBD1 (5 bases). The germline V gene encodes CDR1 LNHNV and CDR2 YYDKDF (reference sequence). V shed 1 base and J shed 13 bases, with 14 bases lying between them. The CDR3 spans 14 residues. CDR3 region: CATSRVRDSGPLHF. CDR3 DNA sequence: TGTGCCACCAGCAGAGTTCGAGACAGCGGGCCCCTCCACTTT. Full variable domain (outside the CDR3, taken from reference TRBV15 and TRBJ1-6): DAMVIQNPRYQVTQFGKPVTLSCSQTLNHNVMYWYQQKSSQAPKLLFHYYDKDFNNEADTPDNFQSRRPNTSFCFLDIRSPGLGDTAMYLCATSRVRDSGPLHFGNGTRLTVT.

This chain joins TRBV5-1 and TRBJ1-2, with 12 positions matching TRBD1. Trimming removed 3 bases from V and 8 bases from J; junction bases left unmatched: 2. The CDR3 is 13 amino acids. The germline CDR1 and CDR2 sequences are SGHRS and YFSETQ. CDR3 in DNA: TGCGCCAGCAGCTCCGGGACAGGGGGCGGCTACACCTTC. Protein sequence: CASSSGTGGGYTF.

V gene TRBV19 combines with J gene TRBJ2-7; 7 bases agree with TRBD2. Germline assignment: CDR1 LNHDA and CDR2 SQIVND (reference sequence). The CDR3 runs 15 residues. The J segment lost 2 bases and the V segment lost 5 bases, leaving 9 bases of the junction unmatched. The CDR3 here is CASSPGAGITYEQYF. CDR3 in DNA: TGTGCCAGTAGTCCGGGAGCGGGAATTACCTACGAGCAGTACTTC.

The chain is built from TRBV5-1 and TRBJ1-1, with 8 bases aligning to TRBD1. Germline CDR1 reads SGHRS; CDR2 reads YFSETQ. The CDR3 is 14 residues long. The trim removed 0 bases at V and 6 bases at J, leaving 4 bases unmatched. CDR3 region: CASSLGSTGAEAFF. CDR3 bases: TGCGCCAGCAGCTTGGGCTCGACAGGGGCTGAAGCTTTCTTT.

This clonotype was observed many times. V and J are TRBV7-2 and TRBJ2-7; TRBD2 is a possible D gene (6 bases). Germline loops: CDR1 SGHTA, CDR2 FQGNSA. The CDR3 spans 15 residues. Deletions cut 1 base from V and 3 bases from J, with 13 bases between. CDR3 sequence: CASSLGATRGYEQYF. CDR3 nucleotide sequence: TGTGCCAGCAGCTTAGGGGCGACGCGGGGCTACGAGCAGTACTTC.

This clonotype was observed a handful of times. V gene TRBV19 combines with J gene TRBJ2-2; D perhaps matches TRBD2 (6 bases). Between the trimmed V and J ends, which lost 0 bases and 2 bases, there was a span of 13 bases. CDR3 length: 17 residues. Germline-derived CDR1 and CDR2 are LNHDA and SQIVND (reference sequence). CDR3 amino acids: CASSIDGGWRNTGELFF. CDR3 bases: TGTGCCAGTAGTATAGATGGAGGGTGGAGAAACACCGGGGAGCTGTTTTTT.